Listed below are T cell receptor beta chains from one sample, sequenced in a study of cytomegalovirus exposure and HLA in healthy donors. Data came from immunoSEQ multiplex PCR; TCRdb stores just in-frame clones and leaves some out. The sample has 150,000 to 200,000 clones; over 70% are singletons. The sequencing input was PBMCs. The receptors were gathered from a woman between 18 and 30 years old in good health and CMV-seropositive. Both conserved end residues are part of each CDR3. D genes are given only for firm matches. Where a row states a size, it is once, few, many or the class of an expanded clone; other rows omit it.

clone size	V gene	J gene	D gene	CDR3 protein	CDR3 DNA
.	TRBV6-5	TRBJ2-1	.	CASSYSPSAYNEQFF	TGTGCCAGCAGTTACTCGCCTAGCGCCTACAATGAGCAGTTCTTC
.	TRBV7-2	TRBJ2-1	TRBD2	CASSLALAGGDNEQFF	TGTGCCAGCAGCTTAGCGTTAGCGGGGGGGGACAATGAGCAGTTCTTC
.	TRBV5-1	TRBJ2-7	TRBD1	CASSLLGTGKGSSEQYF	TGCGCCAGCAGCTTGCTGGGGACAGGGAAAGGGAGCTCCGAGCAGTACTTC
once	TRBV28	TRBJ2-7	.	CASSLMESYEQYF	TGTGCCAGCAGTTTAATGGAGTCCTACGAGCAGTACTTC
.	TRBV4-2	TRBJ2-1	TRBD2	CASSRDPGLIYNEQFF	TGTGCCAGCAGCCGAGACCCGGGACTAATCTACAATGAGCAGTTCTTC
.	TRBV6-4	TRBJ2-2	TRBD1	CASSDSETGAFNTGELFF	TGTGCCAGCAGTGACTCTGAGACAGGGGCCTTCAACACCGGGGAGCTGTTTTTT
.	TRBV7-9	TRBJ2-5	TRBD1	CASSLVVGTGQETQYF	TGTGCCAGCAGCTTAGTAGTCGGGACAGGCCAAGAGACCCAGTACTTC
.	TRBV9	TRBJ1-4	TRBD1	CASSVSGTGNEKLFF	TGTGCCAGCAGCGTATCCGGGACAGGTAATGAAAAACTGTTTTTT
.	TRBV28	TRBJ1-5	.	CASSRGPQHF	TGTGCCAGCAGTAGGGGGCCCCAGCATTTT
once	TRBV20-1	TRBJ2-7	.	CSAPSPYEQYF	TGCAGTGCCCCCTCCCCCTACGAGCAGTACTTC
.	TRBV19	TRBJ2-7	TRBD1	CASSLDRGYEQYF	TGTGCCAGTAGTCTGGACAGGGGCTACGAGCAGTACTTC
.	TRBV19	TRBJ1-2	TRBD1	CASSTRQGMNYGYTF	TGTGCCAGTAGTACCCGACAGGGAATGAACTATGGCTACACCTTC
.	TRBV2	TRBJ1-1	.	CASSTQGLLEAFF	TGTGCCAGCAGTACGCAGGGGCTGCTAGAAGCTTTCTTT
.	TRBV13	TRBJ2-2	TRBD2	CASRKGLAPANTGELFF	TGTGCCAGCAGAAAGGGACTAGCGCCAGCGAACACCGGGGAGCTGTTTTTT
once	TRBV5-1	TRBJ1-1	TRBD1	CASSARQGTEAFF	TGCGCCAGCAGCGCCCGACAGGGGACTGAAGCTTTCTTT
.	TRBV2	TRBJ1-1	.	CASSEMGTEAFF	TGTGCCAGCAGTGAAATGGGCACCGAAGCTTTCTTT
.	TRBV5-8	TRBJ1-5	TRBD1	CASSLGDRVRNQPQHF	TGTGCCAGCAGCTTGGGAGACAGGGTTCGCAATCAGCCCCAGCATTTT
once	TRBV6-1	TRBJ2-7	.	CASSEAIQGPSDEQYF	TGTGCCAGCAGTGAAGCTATACAGGGTCCATCCGACGAGCAGTACTTC
.	TRBV6-5	TRBJ1-2	.	CASTHGWDFNYGYTF	TGTGCCAGCACCCACGGGTGGGACTTTAACTATGGCTACACCTTC
.	TRBV29-1	TRBJ2-3	TRBD2	CSVEDRGLAGVSSTDTQYF	TGCAGCGTTGAAGATCGGGGACTAGCGGGGGTCTCTAGCACAGATACGCAGTATTTT
few	TRBV7-9	TRBJ2-3	.	CASSLAHASSTDTQYF	TGTGCCAGCAGCTTAGCCCATGCGTCTAGCACAGATACGCAGTATTTT
once	TRBV15	TRBJ1-3	.	CAASTGPGNTIYF	TGTGCCGCCTCGACAGGCCCTGGAAACACCATATATTTT
.	TRBV19	TRBJ2-5	.	CASSIDPAGRQETQYF	TGTGCCAGTAGTATAGATCCTGCGGGCCGCCAAGAGACCCAGTACTTC
.	TRBV7-3	TRBJ1-5	TRBD1	CASSLTGGNNQPQHF	TGTGCCAGCAGCCTAACAGGGGGTAACAATCAGCCCCAGCATTTT
.	TRBV15	TRBJ2-1	.	CATSRDGRNYNEQFF	TGTGCCACCAGCAGGGACGGGAGAAACTACAATGAGCAGTTCTTC
.	TRBV12-5	TRBJ2-1	.	CASRTDYNEQFF	TGTGCTAGTCGCACAGACTACAATGAGCAGTTCTTC
.	TRBV6-1	TRBJ2-3	TRBD1	CASSGELGTGGVWQYF	TGTGCCAGCAGTGGGGAATTAGGGACAGGAGGGGTTTGGCAGTATTTT
.	TRBV10-3	TRBJ2-1	TRBD1	CAISESQTGPNEQFF	TGTGCCATCAGTGAGTCCCAGACAGGGCCTAATGAGCAGTTCTTC
.	TRBV5-1	TRBJ1-4	.	CASSLGQVDEKLFF	TGCGCCAGCAGCTTGGGGCAGGTGGATGAAAAACTGTTTTTT
.	TRBV15	TRBJ2-1	TRBD1	CATSSPGTGVQFF	TGTGCCACCAGCAGTCCCGGGACAGGGGTCCAGTTCTTC
once	TRBV11-1	TRBJ1-4	.	CASSLGTANEKLFF	TGTGCCAGCAGCTTAGGGACTGCGAATGAAAAACTGTTTTTT
.	TRBV5-1	TRBJ2-2	.	CASSWRYGNGELFF	TGCGCCAGCAGCTGGAGATACGGAAACGGGGAGCTGTTTTTT
.	TRBV28	TRBJ2-1	TRBD2	CASYGGGGAWNEQFF	TGTGCCAGCTACGGAGGCGGGGGGGCCTGGAATGAGCAGTTCTTC
few	TRBV7-2	TRBJ2-7	TRBD2	CASSASGGAYEQYF	TGTGCCAGCAGCGCTAGCGGGGGGGCTTACGAGCAGTACTTC
.	TRBV7-2	TRBJ1-2	.	CASSLRSSNSLNGYTF	TGTGCCAGCAGCTTAAGATCTTCGAACAGCCTCAATGGCTACACCTTC
.	TRBV9	TRBJ1-1	TRBD1	CASSVGHRGETEAFF	TGTGCCAGCAGCGTAGGACACAGGGGGGAAACTGAAGCTTTCTTT
few	TRBV7-2	TRBJ2-4	TRBD2	CASSPGGAGSNIQYF	TGTGCCAGCAGCCCCGGGGGGGCCGGCTCAAACATTCAGTACTTC
.	TRBV19	TRBJ2-1	TRBD1	CASRPPGQGALRTYNEQFF	TGTGCCAGTAGGCCTCCGGGACAGGGGGCGCTTCGGACCTACAATGAGCAGTTCTTC
.	TRBV5-1	TRBJ1-5	.	CASSFGGDQPQHF	TGCGCCAGCAGCTTTGGAGGAGATCAGCCCCAGCATTTT
.	TRBV28	TRBJ2-1	TRBD2	CASNIAGENEQFF	TGTGCCAGCAACATAGCGGGGGAGAATGAGCAGTTCTTC
.	TRBV18	TRBJ1-3	TRBD1	CASSPRGTARNTIYF	TGTGCCAGCTCACCAAGGGGGACAGCAAGAAACACCATATATTTT
.	TRBV9	TRBJ2-1	TRBD1	CASSVVSGQVDEQFF	TGTGCCAGCAGCGTAGTATCAGGACAGGTCGATGAGCAGTTCTTC
.	TRBV2	TRBJ2-5	.	CASSESRVETQYF	TGTGCCAGCAGCGAATCCAGGGTGGAGACCCAGTACTTC
.	TRBV5-1	TRBJ1-5	.	CASSLVPGNQPQHF	TGCGCCAGCAGCTTGGTTCCGGGAAACCAGCCCCAGCATTTT
few	TRBV5-1	TRBJ1-1	.	CASSLVGANEAFF	TGCGCCAGCAGCTTGGTGGGGGCCAATGAAGCTTTCTTT
.	TRBV7-6	TRBJ2-1	TRBD2	CASSLRTSGGSYNEQFF	TGTGCCAGCAGCTTACGGACTAGCGGGGGATCCTACAATGAGCAGTTCTTC
.	TRBV9	TRBJ2-3	.	CASSAVVGTGNVYF	.
.	TRBV30	TRBJ2-3	TRBD2	CAWSGGLADTQYF	TGTGCCTGGAGTGGGGGACTAGCTGATACGCAGTATTTT
.	TRBV7-2	TRBJ1-4	TRBD1	CASRAPGQLNEKLFF	TGTGCCAGCAGGGCACCGGGACAGCTAAATGAAAAACTGTTTTTT
.	TRBV10-3	TRBJ1-5	TRBD1	CAISEFSRQGGNQPQHF	TGTGCCATCAGTGAATTTTCTCGACAGGGTGGCAATCAGCCCCAGCATTTT
.	TRBV30	TRBJ2-7	.	CAWTWGNVGAKQYF	TGTGCCTGGACGTGGGGCAATGTTGGGGCAAAGCAGTACTTC
.	TRBV2	TRBJ2-1	.	CASGTGTGRGNEQFF	TGTGCCAGCGGGACGGGAACAGGGAGGGGCAATGAGCAGTTCTTC
.	TRBV30	TRBJ1-4	.	CAWSAGGHGEKLFF	TGTGCCTGGAGTGCGGGGGGGCACGGTGAAAAACTGTTTTTT
.	TRBV5-1	TRBJ2-2	TRBD1	CASRTTGTGGTGELFF	TGCGCCAGCAGGACAACCGGGACAGGGGGCACCGGGGAGCTGTTTTTT
.	TRBV11-2	TRBJ1-2	TRBD1	CASSLVKGAYLSGYTF	TGTGCCAGCAGCTTAGTTAAGGGGGCTTATTTGAGTGGCTACACCTTC